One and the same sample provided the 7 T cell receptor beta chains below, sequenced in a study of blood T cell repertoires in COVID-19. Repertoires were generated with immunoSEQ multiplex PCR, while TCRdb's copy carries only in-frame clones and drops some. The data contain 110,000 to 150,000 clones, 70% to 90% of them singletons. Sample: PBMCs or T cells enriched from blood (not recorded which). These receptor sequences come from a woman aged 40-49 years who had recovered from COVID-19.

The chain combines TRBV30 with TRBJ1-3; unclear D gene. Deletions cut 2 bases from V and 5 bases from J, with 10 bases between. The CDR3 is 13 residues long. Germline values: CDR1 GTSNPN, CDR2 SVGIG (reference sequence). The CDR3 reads CAWSQEARNTIYF. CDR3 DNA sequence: TGTGCCTGGAGTCAGGAGGCTAGAAACACCATATATTTT.

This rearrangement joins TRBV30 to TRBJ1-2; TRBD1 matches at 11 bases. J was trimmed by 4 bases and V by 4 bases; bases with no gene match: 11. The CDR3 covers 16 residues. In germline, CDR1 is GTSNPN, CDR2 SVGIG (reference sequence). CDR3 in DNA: TGTGCCTGGAACAAAGGACAGGGGGCGATACTCTATGGCTACACCTTC. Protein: CAWNKGQGAILYGYTF.

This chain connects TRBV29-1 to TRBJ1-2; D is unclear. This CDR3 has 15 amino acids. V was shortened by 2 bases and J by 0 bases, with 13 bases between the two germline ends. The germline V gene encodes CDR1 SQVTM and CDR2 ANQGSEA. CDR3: CSVEREGRTNYGYTF. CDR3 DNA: TGCAGCGTTGAAAGGGAGGGCAGGACTAACTATGGCTACACCTTC.

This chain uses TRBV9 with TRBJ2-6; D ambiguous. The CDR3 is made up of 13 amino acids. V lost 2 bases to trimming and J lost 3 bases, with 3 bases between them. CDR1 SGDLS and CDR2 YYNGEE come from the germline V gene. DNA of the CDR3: TGTGCCAGCAGCGTCGGTGGGGCCAACGTCCTGACTTTC. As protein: CASSVGGANVLTF. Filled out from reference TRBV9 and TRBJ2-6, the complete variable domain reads DSGVTQTPKHLITATGQRVTLRCSPRSGDLSVYWYQQSLDQGLQFLIQYYNGEERAKGNILERFSAQQFPDLHSELNLSSLELGDSALYFCASSVGGANVLTFGAGSRLTVL.

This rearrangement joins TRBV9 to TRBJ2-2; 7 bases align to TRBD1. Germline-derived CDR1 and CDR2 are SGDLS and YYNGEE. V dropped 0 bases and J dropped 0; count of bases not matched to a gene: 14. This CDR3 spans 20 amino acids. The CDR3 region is CASSVGLTFGTAANTGELFF. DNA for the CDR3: TGTGCCAGCAGCGTAGGTTTGACGTTTGGGACAGCCGCGAACACCGGGGAGCTGTTTTTT.

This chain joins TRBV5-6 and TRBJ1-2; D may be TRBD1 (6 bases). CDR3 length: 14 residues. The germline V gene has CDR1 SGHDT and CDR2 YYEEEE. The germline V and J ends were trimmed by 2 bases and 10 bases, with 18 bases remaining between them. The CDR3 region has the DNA TGTGCCAGCAGCTTCTCAGGGGCCCTTGGGGACTACACCTTC. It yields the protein CASSFSGALGDYTF.

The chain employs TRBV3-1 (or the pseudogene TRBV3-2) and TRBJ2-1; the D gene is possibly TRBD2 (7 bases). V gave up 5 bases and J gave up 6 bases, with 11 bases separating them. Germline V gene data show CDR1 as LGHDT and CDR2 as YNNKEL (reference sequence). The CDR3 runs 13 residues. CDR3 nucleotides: TGTGCCAGCAGCAGGGAGGGGGGCAATGAGCAGTTCTTC. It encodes CASSREGGNEQFF.